One and the same sample provided the 22 T cell receptor beta chains below, sequenced in a study of cytomegalovirus exposure and HLA in healthy donors. Sequenced by immunoSEQ multiplex PCR; TCRdb stores in-frame clones only, minus some. Of 260,000 or so clones detected, around 91% appear once; the ten largest clones hold just over 3%. Source material: PBMCs. The receptors shown here come from a woman younger than 45 in good health and CMV-seronegative.

This clone was seen once. In the same sample, other DNA sequences code for this CDR3. V gene TRBV19 combines with J gene TRBJ2-7, with a weak D call TRBD1 (5 bases). The germline CDR1 and CDR2 sequences are LNHDA and SQIVND (reference sequence). The CDR3 is 15 residues long. V was pared by 1 base and J by 3 bases, with 13 bases between. The CDR3 DNA reads as TGTGCCAGTAGTATAGGGGCAGGGTCGAGCTACGAGCAGTACTTC. Its protein is CASSIGAGSSYEQYF.

The V gene is TRBV11-3, the J gene TRBJ2-1, with D unclear. The CDR3 is 12 residues long. The V gene's germline CDR1 is SGHNT and CDR2 YENEEA. Trimming removed 5 bases from V and 4 bases from J, with 6 bases in between. The CDR3 coding sequence is TGTGCCAGCAGCCGTGGTTACAATGAGCAGTTCTTC. Its translation: CASSRGYNEQFF.

The V call is TRBV6-5, the J call TRBJ2-7; TRBD2 agrees at 10 bases. Germline V gene sequence: CDR1 MNHEY, CDR2 SVGAGI. The CDR3 contains 15 residues. V trimming: 2 bases; J trimming: 5 bases; junction bases outside the gene matches: 6. The DNA of the CDR3 is TGTGCCAGCAGTTACGGGGCTAGCGGGAGCAACGAGCAGTACTTC. Translation: CASSYGASGSNEQYF.

The CDR3 sequence: CASSLSGVNEQFF. The DNA for the CDR3 is TGTGCCAGCAGTTTATCTGGAGTTAATGAGCAGTTCTTC. This chain links TRBV28 with TRBJ2-1; D gene ambiguous. The CDR3 has 13 amino acids. The germline V gene encodes CDR1 MDHEN and CDR2 SYDVKM. V was shortened by 1 base and J by 7 bases, with 8 bases between the two germline ends.

The gene calls are TRBV18 and TRBJ2-1; 10 positions match TRBD2. The CDR3 length is 17 residues. The V segment lost 2 bases and the J segment 4 bases; nucleotides outside the gene matches: 8. Per germline, CDR1 KGHSH and CDR2 LQKENI. The CDR3: CASSPTSSGRGYNEQFF. The CDR3 DNA reads TGTGCCAGCTCACCAACTTCCAGCGGGAGGGGTTACAATGAGCAGTTCTTC.

The chain recombines TRBV7-7 with TRBJ2-3; possible D gene TRBD1, 6 bases. The CDR3 is 15 amino acids. V shed 1 base and J shed 0 bases, with 8 bases lying between them. Germline lookup yields CDR1 SSHAT and CDR2 FNYEAQ (reference sequence). The chain's CDR3 is CASSLVGGSTDTQYF. The DNA for the CDR3 is TGTGCCAGCAGCTTAGTAGGGGGAAGCACAGATACGCAGTATTTT.

The rearrangement joins TRBV29-1 to TRBJ2-1; D remains ambiguous. Trimming cost V 2 bases and J 1 base, with 3 bases left between them. Germline V gene sequence: CDR1 SQVTM, CDR2 ANQGSEA. This CDR3 has 12 residues. The CDR3 DNA is TGCAGCGTTGAAATTTCCTACAATGAGCAGTTCTTC. As protein: CSVEISYNEQFF.

This clone appeared a single time. This chain connects TRBV29-1 to TRBJ2-3; 12 bases agree with TRBD2. With V trimmed by 7 bases and J by 3 bases, 11 bases remained unmatched. The germline V gene has CDR1 SQVTM and CDR2 ANQGSEA. The CDR3 spans 16 residues. CDR3 sequence (DNA): TGCAGCGCCCTGGGACTAGCGGGTACGGTGACAGATACGCAGTATTTT. Its protein is CSALGLAGTVTDTQYF.

CDR3 sequence: CASSWGQGNNGYTF. The CDR3 DNA sequence: TGTGCCAGCAGTTGGGGACAGGGGAACAATGGCTACACCTTC. The chain is built from TRBV27 and TRBJ1-2; 10 bases line up with TRBD1. The ends lost 4 bases at V and 6 bases at J; junction bases unmatched: 5. Germline V gene lookup returns CDR1 MNHEY and CDR2 SMNVEV (reference sequence). This CDR3 is built from 14 residues.

The rearrangement uses TRBV27 and TRBJ2-1; 7 nucleotides match TRBD2. From germline, CDR1 is MNHEY and CDR2 SMNVEV (reference sequence). The V gene end was trimmed by 6 bases and the J gene end by 1 base; junction bases not matched to a gene: 0. This CDR3 has 13 residues. The CDR3 sequence: CASSGGSYNEQFF. DNA of the CDR3: TGTGCCAGCAGCGGGGGGTCCTACAATGAGCAGTTCTTC.

This rearrangement joins TRBV19 to TRBJ2-1; D not certain. In germline, CDR1 is LNHDA, CDR2 SQIVND (reference sequence). This CDR3 comprises 16 residues. Trimming took off 7 bases at V and 7 bases at J, with 23 bases between the two ends. The CDR3 spells CASTRPLVLAQNEQFF. The CDR3, as DNA: TGTGCCAGTACCAGGCCCCTTGTGCTGGCCCAGAATGAGCAGTTCTTC. Full variable domain (outside the CDR3, taken from reference TRBV19 and TRBJ2-1): DGGITQSPKYLFRKEGQNVTLSCEQNLNHDAMYWYRQDPGQGLRLIYYSQIVNDFQKGDIAEGYSVSREKKESFPLTVTSAQKNPTAFYLCASTRPLVLAQNEQFFGPGTRLTVL.

The rearrangement joins TRBV4-3 to TRBJ2-5, with 7 bases identical to TRBD2. Losses at the gene ends were 1 base for V and 6 bases for J; bases not matched to a gene: 11. CDR3 length: 16 amino acids. The V gene's germline CDR1 is LGHNA and CDR2 YSLEER. CDR3 sequence: CASSQGGGLGGQTQYF. The CDR3, as DNA: TGCGCCAGCAGCCAAGGGGGGGGACTCGGCGGGCAGACCCAGTACTTC.

With regard to this clone: Other nucleotide sequences from this sample produce the same CDR3. V is TRBV28 and J is TRBJ2-7; D uncertain. Germline CDR1 MDHEN, CDR2 SYDVKM. V lost 6 bases to trimming and J lost 0 bases, with 6 bases between them. This CDR3 has 12 residues. DNA for the CDR3: TGTGCCAGCAGCCCCCCCTCCTACGAGCAGTACTTC. Encoded protein: CASSPPSYEQYF. Variable domain in full (rest from reference TRBV28 and TRBJ2-7): DVKVTQSSRYLVKRTGEKVFLECVQDMDHENMFWYRQDPGLGLRLIYFSYDVKMKEKGDIPEGYSVSREKKERFSLILESASTNQTSMYLCASSPPSYEQYFGPGTRLTVT.

The chain uses TRBV28 and TRBJ1-2; weak D call: TRBD1 (5 bases). The V gene lost 6 bases and the J gene lost 1 base, with 24 bases spanning the gap. Germline V gives CDR1 MDHEN, CDR2 SYDVKM. The CDR3 covers 18 residues. The CDR3 region has the DNA TGTGCCAGCAGCCATCTACCCCTCACAGGACACCTTAACTATGGCTACACCTTC. It encodes CASSHLPLTGHLNYGYTF.

This clone was seen a handful of times. This chain connects TRBV5-1 to TRBJ1-2; D uncertain. V was clipped by 4 bases and J by 0 bases, with 10 bases between them. Germline assignment: CDR1 SGHRS and CDR2 YFSETQ. This CDR3 is built from 14 residues. The CDR3 sequence: CASSLSGANYGYTF. CDR3 DNA: TGCGCCAGCAGCCTAAGCGGAGCTAACTATGGCTACACCTTC.

J is TRBJ2-1 and V is TRBV27, with 8 bases aligning to TRBD2. V dropped 2 bases and J dropped 3; count of bases not matched to a gene: 6. CDR1 MNHEY and CDR2 SMNVEV come from the germline V gene (reference sequence). The CDR3 has 16 amino acids. CDR3 in DNA: TGTGCCAGCAGTTTAACAGCGGGAGAAATCTACAATGAGCAGTTCTTC. Amino acids: CASSLTAGEIYNEQFF.

The chain combines TRBV10-2 with TRBJ2-6, with D hard to call. V lost 2 bases and J lost 0, with 5 bases in between. The V gene's germline CDR1 is WSHSY and CDR2 SAAADI. This CDR3 is 15 amino acids long. CDR3 region: CASSELASGANVLTF. CDR3 sequence (DNA): TGCGCCAGCAGTGAGCTGGCCTCTGGGGCCAACGTCCTGACTTTC.

V gene TRBV7-9 combines with J gene TRBJ1-3, with a possible D match to TRBD1 (6 bases). Deletions cut 5 bases from V and 6 bases from J, with 11 bases between. This CDR3 has 13 amino acids. Germline lookup yields CDR1 SEHNR and CDR2 FQNEAQ (reference sequence). The CDR3 DNA sequence: TGTGCCAGCAGCCTTGGGGGGGCAAACACCATATATTTT. Amino acid sequence: CASSLGGANTIYF.

In this sample, this clone turned up once. The V gene is TRBV4-3, the J gene TRBJ2-1; 7 bases are a match to TRBD1. V shed 3 bases, J shed 4 bases, and the junction held 6 bases outside the gene matches. This CDR3 contains 15 residues. CDR1 is LGHNA and CDR2 is YSLEER in the germline V gene. The DNA for the CDR3 is TGCGCCAGCAGCCAGCGACAGGGTAAATACAATGAGCAGTTCTTC. This sequence encodes CASSQRQGKYNEQFF.

The J gene is TRBJ2-5, the V gene TRBV5-1; possibly TRBD1 for D (5 bases). This CDR3 region has 15 residues. Per germline, CDR1 SGHRS and CDR2 YFSETQ. Trimming removed 4 bases from V and 5 bases from J, with 18 bases in between. CDR3 sequence: CASSPSFQGLETQYF. DNA for the CDR3: TGCGCCAGCAGCCCAAGTTTTCAGGGCCTGGAGACCCAGTACTTC. The full variable domain, its missing parts supplied by reference TRBV5-1 and TRBJ2-5, is KAGVTQTPRYLIKTRGQQVTLSCSPISGHRSVSWYQQTPGQGLQFLFEYFSETQRNKGNFPGRFSGRQFSNSRSEMNVSTLELGDSALYLCASSPSFQGLETQYFGPGTRLLVL.

V and J are TRBV10-2 and TRBJ1-2, with a possible D match to TRBD1 (5 bases). The CDR3 loop spans 16 amino acids. Germline V gives CDR1 WSHSY, CDR2 SAAADI. V was cut by 3 bases and J by 0 bases, with 14 bases left in between. The CDR3 sequence: CASSDFGAQTNYGYTF. In DNA, the CDR3 is TGCGCCAGCAGTGATTTCGGGGCCCAAACTAACTATGGCTACACCTTC.

The chain is built from TRBV15 and TRBJ2-3; D perhaps matches TRBD1 (6 bases). With 2 bases removed from V and 2 bases from J, the gap between germline ends came to 11 bases. Per the germline V gene, CDR1 is LNHNV and CDR2 is YYDKDF (reference sequence). The CDR3 runs to 15 residues. The CDR3 nucleotides are TGTGCCACCAGCAGAACCTGGACAGACACAGATACGCAGTATTTT. Its protein product is CATSRTWTDTDTQYF.